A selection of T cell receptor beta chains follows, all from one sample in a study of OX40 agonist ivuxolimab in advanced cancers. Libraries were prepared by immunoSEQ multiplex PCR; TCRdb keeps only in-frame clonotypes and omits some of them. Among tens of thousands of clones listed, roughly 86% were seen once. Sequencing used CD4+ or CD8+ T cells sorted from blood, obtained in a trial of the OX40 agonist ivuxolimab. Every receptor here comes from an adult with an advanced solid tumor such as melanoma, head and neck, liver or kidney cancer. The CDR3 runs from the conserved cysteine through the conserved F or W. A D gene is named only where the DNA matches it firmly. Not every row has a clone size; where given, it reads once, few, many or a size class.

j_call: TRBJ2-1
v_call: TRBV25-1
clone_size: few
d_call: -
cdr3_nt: TGTGCCAGCAGTCCCCTGATAGGGGGCTCCTACAATGAGCAGTTCTTC
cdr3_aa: CASSPLIGGSYNEQFF

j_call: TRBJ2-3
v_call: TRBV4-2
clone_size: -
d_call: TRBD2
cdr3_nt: TGTGCCAGCAGCCGCGCTAGCGGGGGGACCACAGATACGCAGTATTTT
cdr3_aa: CASSRASGGTTDTQYF

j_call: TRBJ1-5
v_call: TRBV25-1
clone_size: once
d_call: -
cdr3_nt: TGTGCCAGGGAGATGGGGGCTGGCAATCAGCCCCAGCATTTT
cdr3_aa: CAREMGAGNQPQHF

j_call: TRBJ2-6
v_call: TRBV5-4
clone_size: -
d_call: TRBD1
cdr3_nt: TGTGCCAGCCGCCAAGGACAGGGGGCAGATGGGGCCAACGTCCTGACTTTC
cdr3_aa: CASRQGQGADGANVLTF

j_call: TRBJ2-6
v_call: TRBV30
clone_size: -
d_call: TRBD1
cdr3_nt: TGTGCCTGGAGCGAAGGGGGCTTAAGCTCTGGGGCCAACGTCCTGACTTTC
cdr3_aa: CAWSEGGLSSGANVLTF

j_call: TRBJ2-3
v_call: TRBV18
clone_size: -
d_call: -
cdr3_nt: TGTGCCAGCTCACCAACTCTGGCAGATACGCAGTATTTT
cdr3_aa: CASSPTLADTQYF

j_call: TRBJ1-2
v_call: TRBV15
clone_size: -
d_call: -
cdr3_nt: TGTGCCACCAGCAGAGAGGCCGGGGGCTATGGCTACACCTTC
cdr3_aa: CATSREAGGYGYTF

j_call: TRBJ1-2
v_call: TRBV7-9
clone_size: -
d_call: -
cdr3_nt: TGTGCCAGCAGCCTCGCGATTGGCTACACCTTC
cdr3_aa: CASSLAIGYTF

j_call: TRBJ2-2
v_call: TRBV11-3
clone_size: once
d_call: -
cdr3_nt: TGTGCCAGCAGCTTAATAAACACCGGGGAGCTGTTTTTT
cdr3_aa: CASSLINTGELFF

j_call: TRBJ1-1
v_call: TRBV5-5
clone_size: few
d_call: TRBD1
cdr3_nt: TGTGCCAGCAGCTCCAAAACAGGGGTCCTCGAAGCTTTCTTT
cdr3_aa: CASSSKTGVLEAFF

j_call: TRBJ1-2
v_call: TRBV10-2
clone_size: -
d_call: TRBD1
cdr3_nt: TGCGCCAGCAGACGCGGGACAGGGGAACATGGCTACACCTTC
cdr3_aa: CASRRGTGEHGYTF

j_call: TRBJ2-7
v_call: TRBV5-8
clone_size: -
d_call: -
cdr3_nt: TGTGCCAGCAGCTTGCAGAGGACAGTCGGCCTCTACGAGCAGTACTTC
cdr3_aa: CASSLQRTVGLYEQYF

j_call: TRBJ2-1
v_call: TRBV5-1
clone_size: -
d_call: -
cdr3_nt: TGCGCCAGCAGCCGGGCTGGGGGCAAGAATGAGCAGTTCTTC
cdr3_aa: CASSRAGGKNEQFF

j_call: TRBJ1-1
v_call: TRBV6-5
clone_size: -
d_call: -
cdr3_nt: TGTGCCAGCAGTTACTCGGGGGGAATCGTTGAAGCTTTCTTT
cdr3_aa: CASSYSGGIVEAFF

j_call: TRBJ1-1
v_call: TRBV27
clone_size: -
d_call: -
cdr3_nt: TGTGCCAGCAGTTTATTCTCAGGGTTGGGCACTGAAGCTTTCTTT
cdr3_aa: CASSLFSGLGTEAFF

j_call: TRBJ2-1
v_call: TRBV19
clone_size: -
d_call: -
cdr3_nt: TGTGCCAGTAGTATAGGGCGGGACAGCTCCTACAATGAGCAGTTCTTC
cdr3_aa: CASSIGRDSSYNEQFF

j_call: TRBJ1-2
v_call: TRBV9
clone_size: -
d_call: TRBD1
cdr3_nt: TGTGCCAGCAGCACCCAGACAGGGAGCGGCTACACCTTC
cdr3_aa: CASSTQTGSGYTF

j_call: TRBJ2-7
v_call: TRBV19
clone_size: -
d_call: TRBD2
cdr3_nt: TGTGCCAGTAGTAGTAGCGGGGAAGCCTACGAGCAGTACTTC
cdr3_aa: CASSSSGEAYEQYF

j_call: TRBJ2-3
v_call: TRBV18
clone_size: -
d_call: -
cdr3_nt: TGTGCCAGCTCCCAAACCGGGGGAACAGATACGCAGTATTTT
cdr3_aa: CASSQTGGTDTQYF

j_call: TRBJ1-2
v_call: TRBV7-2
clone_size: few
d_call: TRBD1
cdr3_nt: TGTGCCAGCAGCTTAGCCTATAGCAGGGGGCATGATGGCTACACCTTC
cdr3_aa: CASSLAYSRGHDGYTF

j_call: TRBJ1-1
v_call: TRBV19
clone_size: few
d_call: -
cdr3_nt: TGTGCCAGTAGTCCTTTCCGGAGGGGAATGAACACTGAAGCTTTCTTT
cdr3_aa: CASSPFRRGMNTEAFF

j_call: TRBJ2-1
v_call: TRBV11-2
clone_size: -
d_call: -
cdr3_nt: TGTGCCAGCAGCCGGGGGGCGGGTGAGCAGTTCTTC
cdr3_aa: CASSRGAGEQFF

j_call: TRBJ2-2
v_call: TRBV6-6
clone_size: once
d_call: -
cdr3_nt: TGTGCCAGCAGTGTTACTTCCGCGAACACCGGGGAGCTGTTTTTT
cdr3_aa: CASSVTSANTGELFF

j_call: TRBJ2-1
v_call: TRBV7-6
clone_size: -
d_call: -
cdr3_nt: TGTGCCAGCAGCTCCCGCTCTGGGGGGCCAGCATCCTACAATGAGCAGTTCTTC
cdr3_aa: CASSSRSGGPASYNEQFF

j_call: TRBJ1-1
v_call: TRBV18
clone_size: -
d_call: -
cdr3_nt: TGTGCCAGCTCACCTGACAGGCCAGAAGCTTTCTTT
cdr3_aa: CASSPDRPEAFF

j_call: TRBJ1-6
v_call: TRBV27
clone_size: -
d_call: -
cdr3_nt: TGTGCCAGCAGTTTTTCGGCCCGGCGCTCCTATAATTCACCCCTCCACTTT
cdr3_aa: CASSFSARRSYNSPLHF

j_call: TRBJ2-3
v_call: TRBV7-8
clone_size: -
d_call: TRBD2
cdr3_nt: TGTGCCAGCAGCCCTCGTTCCGGGACTAACTACGCTAGCACAGATACGCAGTATTTT
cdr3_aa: CASSPRSGTNYASTDTQYF

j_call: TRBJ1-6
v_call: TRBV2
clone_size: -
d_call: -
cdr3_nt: TGTGCCAGCAGTGAAGCGCTTCAGGGGCGGAGATCACCCCTCCACTTT
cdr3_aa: CASSEALQGRRSPLHF

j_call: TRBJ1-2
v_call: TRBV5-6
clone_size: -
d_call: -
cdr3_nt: TGTGCCAGCAGCGCATCATCCTATGGCTACACCTTC
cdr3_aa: CASSASSYGYTF

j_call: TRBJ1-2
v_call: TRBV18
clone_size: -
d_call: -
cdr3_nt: TGTGCCAGCTCACCGTTGGACAGCGGAGGTTTCTCTGGCTACACCTTC
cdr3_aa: CASSPLDSGGFSGYTF

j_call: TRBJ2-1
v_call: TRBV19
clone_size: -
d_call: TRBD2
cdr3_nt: TGTGCCAGTAGTAGTACTAGCGGGGGTGGGAATGAGCAGTTCTTC
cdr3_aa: CASSSTSGGGNEQFF